This T cell receptor (beta chain) was recorded in a study of PD-1 blockade in mismatch repair-deficient tumors. Germline lookup yields CDR1 SGHVS and CDR2 FQNEAQ. J lost 4 bases, V lost 5 bases, and 13 bases had no gene match. The CDR3 is made up of 17 amino acids. Whole-study results and caveats: Rapid post-treatment expansion, then contraction, generally preceding radiologic response, marked tumor-resident clones.

This clone was detected a few times. What it recognizes is unknown. Clones were read by immunoSEQ multiplex PCR, and TCRdb kept only the in-frame ones, dropping some. The data contain 77,000 or so clones, roughly 80% of them seen just once; the ten biggest clones take up 5% to 6.5%. Mismatch repair deficiency was confirmed in all patients, by PCR or immunohistochemistry. The TCR-sequenced patients were a few responders to pembrolizumab. The chain uses TRBV7-8 and TRBJ2-3; 9 bases match TRBD2. The sequence was obtained from an adult with mismatch repair-deficient cancer. Sequences were derived from peripheral blood, sampled 44 weeks after starting pembrolizumab. As DNA, the CDR3 is TGTGCCAGCAGCCGCCGTCCCCCTAGCGGGGTTTCAGATACGCAGTATTTT. Encoded protein: CASSRRPPSGVSDTQYF.